The rows below give T cell receptor beta chains drawn from one sample of a study of CD8+ T cells in alopecia areata. Generated by immunoSEQ multiplex PCR, the TCRdb table keeps only in-frame clones and is missing some. The data contain 150,000 to 200,000 clones, 45% to 75% of them singletons. Specimen: CD4+ T cells sorted from blood, collected at week 4, from a patient treated with tofacitinib. The receptors shown here come from a human donor with alopecia areata. CDR3s include the opening cysteine and the closing phenylalanine or tryptophan. Each record gives: D gene, clone size, V gene, J gene, CDR3 protein, CDR3 DNA. A D gene is named only where the DNA matches it firmly. A clone size is listed for some rows: how often the clone was seen (once, few, many), or a class if it is expanded.

d_gene: TRBD2; abundance: few; v_gene: TRBV4-1; j_gene: TRBJ2-5; CDR3aa: CASSPSEGGGRPPQYF; CDR3nt: TGCGCCAGCAGCCCTTCGGAGGGCGGGGGGCGGCCGCCCCAGTACTTC
d_gene: .; abundance: .; v_gene: TRBV30; j_gene: TRBJ1-6; CDR3aa: CAWSVRQGSSPLHF; CDR3nt: TGTGCCTGGAGTGTACGGCAGGGGAGTTCACCCCTCCACTTT
d_gene: .; abundance: few; v_gene: TRBV14; j_gene: TRBJ1-1; CDR3aa: CASSQGAWNTEAFF; CDR3nt: TGTGCCAGCAGCCAAGGAGCTTGGAACACTGAAGCTTTCTTT
d_gene: TRBD1; abundance: .; v_gene: TRBV6-6; j_gene: TRBJ1-2; CDR3aa: CASSPPGTGYGYTF; CDR3nt: TGTGCCAGCAGTCCTCCTGGGACAGGGTACGGCTACACCTTC
d_gene: TRBD2; abundance: .; v_gene: TRBV4-2; j_gene: TRBJ2-5; CDR3aa: CASSQALTSGGYQETQYF; CDR3nt: TGTGCCAGCAGCCAAGCCTTGACTAGCGGGGGTTACCAAGAGACCCAGTACTTC
d_gene: .; abundance: .; v_gene: TRBV4-1; j_gene: TRBJ2-2; CDR3aa: CASSQVGGELFF; CDR3nt: TGCGCCAGCAGCCAAGTCGGAGGGGAGCTGTTTTTT
d_gene: TRBD1; abundance: .; v_gene: TRBV7-2; j_gene: TRBJ1-6; CDR3aa: CASSLVGTGVSPLHF; CDR3nt: TGTGCCAGCAGCTTAGTAGGGACAGGGGTATCACCCCTCCACTTT
d_gene: .; abundance: .; v_gene: TRBV6-1; j_gene: TRBJ1-1; CDR3aa: CASSDGGQLFEAFF; CDR3nt: TGTGCCAGCAGTGACGGTGGACAGCTCTTCGAAGCTTTCTTT
d_gene: TRBD2; abundance: .; v_gene: TRBV5-1; j_gene: TRBJ2-5; CDR3aa: CASSLEGGPETQYF; CDR3nt: TGCGCCAGCAGCTTGGAGGGAGGGCCAGAGACCCAGTACTTC
d_gene: .; abundance: few; v_gene: TRBV10-3; j_gene: TRBJ1-1; CDR3aa: CAISESRRAGMNTEAFF; CDR3nt: TGTGCCATCAGTGAGTCAAGGAGGGCGGGCATGAACACTGAAGCTTTCTTT
d_gene: .; abundance: many; v_gene: TRBV25-1; j_gene: TRBJ2-1; CDR3aa: CASSELGGYYNEQFF; CDR3nt: TGTGCCAGCAGTGAATTAGGGGGTTACTACAATGAGCAGTTCTTC
d_gene: .; abundance: few; v_gene: TRBV7-2; j_gene: TRBJ2-6; CDR3aa: CASSLWADLSGANVLTF; CDR3nt: TGTGCCAGCAGCTTATGGGCCGACCTCTCTGGGGCCAACGTCCTGACTTTC
d_gene: .; abundance: .; v_gene: TRBV5-1; j_gene: TRBJ2-3; CDR3aa: CASSTNRASTDTQYF; CDR3nt: TGCGCCAGCAGCACCAACAGAGCTAGCACAGATACGCAGTATTTT
d_gene: .; abundance: few; v_gene: TRBV29-1; j_gene: TRBJ2-7; CDR3aa: CSVSGGSYEQYF; CDR3nt: TGCAGCGTGTCCGGGGGATCCTACGAGCAGTACTTC
d_gene: .; abundance: .; v_gene: TRBV30; j_gene: TRBJ1-6; CDR3aa: CAWSEGRAPNSPLHF; CDR3nt: TGTGCCTGGAGTGAGGGCAGGGCTCCAAATTCACCCCTCCACTTT
d_gene: .; abundance: few; v_gene: TRBV7-2; j_gene: TRBJ1-2; CDR3aa: CASSAGQGYGYTF; CDR3nt: TGTGCCAGCAGCGCGGGACAAGGCTATGGCTACACCTTC
d_gene: .; abundance: .; v_gene: TRBV28; j_gene: TRBJ1-2; CDR3aa: CASRDTTTYGYTF; CDR3nt: TGTGCCAGCAGGGACACAACGACTTATGGCTACACCTTC
d_gene: .; abundance: .; v_gene: TRBV15; j_gene: TRBJ1-6; CDR3aa: CATSRDGDSPLHF; CDR3nt: TGTGCCACCAGCAGAGACGGGGATTCACCCCTCCACTTT
d_gene: .; abundance: .; v_gene: TRBV7-2; j_gene: TRBJ1-1; CDR3aa: CASSSDPPLSAFF; CDR3nt: TGTGCCAGCAGCTCGGACCCGCCCTTGTCCGCTTTCTTT
d_gene: .; abundance: .; v_gene: TRBV29-1; j_gene: TRBJ2-3; CDR3aa: CSVDGGGTDTQYF; CDR3nt: TGCAGCGTTGACGGTGGGGGCACAGATACGCAGTATTTT
d_gene: TRBD1; abundance: once; v_gene: TRBV30; j_gene: TRBJ1-5; CDR3aa: CAWSVQGVAWAQHF; CDR3nt: TGTGCCTGGAGTGTCCAGGGGGTGGCTTGGGCCCAGCATTTT
d_gene: TRBD1; abundance: few; v_gene: TRBV7-9; j_gene: TRBJ2-6; CDR3aa: CASSLAAGTGGSGANVLTF; CDR3nt: TGTGCCAGCAGCTTAGCGGCCGGGACAGGGGGCTCTGGGGCCAACGTCCTGACTTTC
d_gene: .; abundance: .; v_gene: TRBV6-6; j_gene: TRBJ1-2; CDR3aa: CASKERNYGYTF; CDR3nt: TGTGCCAGCAAAGAGCGTAACTATGGCTACACCTTC
d_gene: TRBD2; abundance: .; v_gene: TRBV28; j_gene: TRBJ2-1; CDR3aa: CASDQRGAEGQFF; CDR3nt: TGTGCCAGCGATCAGCGGGGGGCCGAGGGGCAGTTCTTC
d_gene: .; abundance: .; v_gene: TRBV29-1; j_gene: TRBJ2-5; CDR3aa: CSVGAVQETQYF; CDR3nt: TGCAGCGTTGGGGCAGTACAAGAGACCCAGTACTTC
d_gene: .; abundance: many; v_gene: TRBV28; j_gene: TRBJ1-2; CDR3aa: CASSLSGRGYTF; CDR3nt: TGTGCCAGCAGTTTGTCAGGGCGAGGCTACACCTTC
d_gene: TRBD1; abundance: .; v_gene: TRBV5-1; j_gene: TRBJ1-1; CDR3aa: CASSPDRGNTEAFF; CDR3nt: TGCGCCAGCAGCCCGGACAGGGGGAACACTGAAGCTTTCTTT
d_gene: TRBD1; abundance: few; v_gene: TRBV7-3; j_gene: TRBJ1-6; CDR3aa: CASSSGQLSSPLHF; CDR3nt: TGTGCCAGCAGCTCGGGACAGTTGAGTTCACCCCTCCACTTT
d_gene: .; abundance: .; v_gene: TRBV29-1; j_gene: TRBJ2-6; CDR3aa: CSVESSGANVLTF; CDR3nt: TGCAGCGTTGAAAGCTCTGGGGCCAACGTCCTGACTTTC
d_gene: .; abundance: .; v_gene: TRBV4-3; j_gene: TRBJ1-6; CDR3aa: CASSQDRGRSFPLHF; CDR3nt: TGCGCCAGCAGCCAAGATCGCGGGCGCTCTTTTCCCCTCCACTTT
d_gene: .; abundance: few; v_gene: TRBV7-2; j_gene: TRBJ2-1; CDR3aa: CASSSLGSYNEQFF; CDR3nt: TGTGCCAGCAGCTCCCTAGGTAGCTACAATGAGCAGTTCTTC
d_gene: .; abundance: .; v_gene: TRBV11-1; j_gene: TRBJ1-2; CDR3aa: CASSFGASTTNYGYTF; CDR3nt: TGTGCCAGCAGCTTCGGGGCGTCGACGACCAACTATGGCTACACCTTC
d_gene: TRBD1; abundance: .; v_gene: TRBV2; j_gene: TRBJ1-6; CDR3aa: CASSVGTGNSPLHF; CDR3nt: TGTGCCAGCAGTGTGGGGACAGGGAATTCACCCCTCCACTTT
d_gene: .; abundance: once; v_gene: TRBV5-4; j_gene: TRBJ2-3; CDR3aa: CASSLAVYSTDTQYF; CDR3nt: TGTGCCAGCAGCTTGGCTGTCTATAGCACAGATACGCAGTATTTT
d_gene: .; abundance: few; v_gene: TRBV5-6; j_gene: TRBJ1-5; CDR3aa: CASSAQGRSNQPQHF; CDR3nt: TGTGCCAGCAGCGCGCAGGGGCGCAGCAATCAGCCCCAGCATTTT
d_gene: .; abundance: .; v_gene: TRBV7-9; j_gene: TRBJ2-5; CDR3aa: CASSLGSTVRETQYF; CDR3nt: TGTGCCAGCAGCTTAGGTTCGACCGTCCGAGAGACCCAGTACTTC
d_gene: .; abundance: .; v_gene: TRBV12-5; j_gene: TRBJ2-1; CDR3aa: CASGSLRDGDEQFF; CDR3nt: TGTGCTAGTGGCTCACTCCGCGACGGGGATGAGCAGTTCTTC
d_gene: TRBD1; abundance: .; v_gene: TRBV29-1; j_gene: TRBJ2-2; CDR3aa: CSVGQGWTGELFF; CDR3nt: TGCAGCGTGGGACAGGGGTGGACCGGGGAGCTGTTTTTT
d_gene: TRBD1; abundance: .; v_gene: TRBV12-5; j_gene: TRBJ2-1; CDR3aa: CASDITPQGRNEQFF; CDR3nt: TGTGCTAGTGACATAACCCCACAGGGGCGGAATGAGCAGTTCTTC
d_gene: .; abundance: .; v_gene: TRBV5-6; j_gene: TRBJ2-3; CDR3aa: CASSLPGTDTQYF; CDR3nt: TGTGCCAGCAGCCTCCCAGGCACAGATACGCAGTATTTT
d_gene: .; abundance: .; v_gene: TRBV7-8; j_gene: TRBJ2-3; CDR3aa: CASSLEAWDSIKDTQYF; CDR3nt: TGTGCCAGCAGCTTAGAGGCCTGGGACTCAATTAAGGATACGCAGTATTTT
d_gene: .; abundance: few; v_gene: TRBV30; j_gene: TRBJ1-2; CDR3aa: CAWDRERANVGYGYTF; CDR3nt: TGTGCCTGGGACCGTGAGAGGGCGAACGTCGGCTATGGCTACACCTTC